This record looks at one T cell receptor beta chain sequence and its context. This clonotype was detected many times. The clone's antigen remains unknown. It has no much larger one-base neighbor in the sample; base qualities were not kept. The TCR beta CDR3 regions were amplified from the RNA transcripts. For the first round of RT-PCR on the TCR CDR3, the HTBI primer set was used together with the Qiagen OneStep RT-PCR kit. A second multiplex PCR round built the libraries, followed by size selection and purification. The libraries were sequenced on an Illumina HiSeq2000 using paired-end 100 bp reads. On the study's bioinformatics: SOAPnuke was used to process the raw data, removing reads that contained adapters or uncalled bases, had a mean Phred below 15, or lacked an exact match to the constant primer or identifier. High-quality paired reads were merged with COPE v1.2.5, and unique nucleotide sequences were defined as clonotypes. MiTCR v1.1 was used to align the clonotypes against IMGT TRBV, TRBD and TRBJ reference segments. The analysis included only V-J combinations with a frequency above 0.0001, which together covered approximately 99% of the repertoires. A TCS score was defined as the ratio between F50 (clonal expansion) and ExV (chaos), using BLOSUM62-based TCRdist between CDR3 peptides within each V-J. Welch's t-statistics and random forest reduced roughly 540 V-J features to under 15, which were used in a naive Bayes classifier (R e1071). TCRdb cleaned the public reads at Q25 with fastp, built clones with MiXCR and kept in-frame beta chains. Rows are unified per CDR3 protein, each entry keeping the most common DNA and genes. It is TCRdb's table, rather than the study itself, that gives the V and J calls and clone size. For this sample the table gives 400,000 to 550,000 distinct CDR3 sequences, of which about an eighth were detected only once. The ten largest clones represent less than 20% of the sample.

A patient counted as having stable Graves' hyperthyroidism if no progression to ophthalmopathy occurred over 18 months of follow-up. The hyperthyroidism patients were between 18 and 65 years old and newly diagnosed, with a disease duration of less than 2 months. Patients with uncontrolled infections, other autoimmune diseases, pregnancy or lactation were excluded. Diagnoses relied on clinical symptoms, serum thyroxine and TRAb, thyroid ultrasound and orbital computed tomography. Ficoll-Paque density gradient centrifugation was used to isolate PBMCs from 10 ml of fresh peripheral blood. Total RNA was extracted with Trizol reagent, and quality was checked on an Agilent 2100 Bioanalyzer. The data belong to a study of T cells in Graves' hyperthyroidism and ophthalmopathy (dated by TCRdb to about 2019). Regarding the research as a whole: Peripheral blood was collected at initial diagnosis, before any treatment. A discovery cohort of about a hundred patients, about 44 with Graves' ophthalmopathy and about 58 with stable Graves' hyperthyroidism, was used to find distinguishing TCR V-J signatures. Prospective prediction of ophthalmopathy was tested in an independent validation cohort of fewer than 20 hyperthyroidism patients and around 16 patients who later progressed to ophthalmopathy. The approximately 95 discovery patients were divided at random into training and test sets in a 7:3 ratio. Thyroid tissue and blood T-cell repertoires from six Graves' hyperthyroidism patients were also compared in the study. Following sampling, methimazole starting at 30 mg daily was given to hyperthyroidism patients, and high-dose intravenous methylprednisolone was given to ophthalmopathy patients. The paper describes TCR Vbeta CDR3 sequencing of roughly 130 peripheral blood samples, made up of under 50 ophthalmopathy patients, around 78 hyperthyroidism patients and 17 progressor patients.

The study at large found these results: Most expanded thyroid clonotypes (frequency above 0.001) were also detected in blood, a finding suggesting that blood repertoires may reflect thyroid immune responses. No statistical method was used to fix the sample size in advance, and group allocation was not hidden from the investigators. In validation, progression to ophthalmopathy was predicted by the model with 65% to 71% sensitivity and approximately 78% specificity, a median of 6.5 months before onset. In cross-validation, a model built on a 13 V-J signature told ophthalmopathy apart from stable hyperthyroidism with approximately 90% sensitivity and around 81% specificity, and in testing the same model reached 80%/75%.

The source is a woman aged 18 to 35 with Graves' hyperthyroidism. Material: blood.

The bases are TGTGCCACCCAGCGGGGGCTAGCGGGAGGGGCGGATGAGCAGTTCTTC. This codes for CATQRGLAGGADEQFF. This sequence uses TRBV24-1 and TRBJ2-1, with 12 bases matching TRBD2. At the junction V is shortened by 9 bases and J by 8 bases; bases outside the gene matches: 13. From a lookup of the germline V gene, CDR1 and CDR2 are KGHDR and SFDVKD. Spanning cysteine to phenylalanine, the CDR3 consists of 16 amino acids. Only CDR3 DNA remains: 48 bases, in frame from the first base.